This TCR beta chain was sequenced in a study of T cell repertoires in ileal Crohn's disease. On the study more broadly: At surgery, about 36% of patients smoked, with median disease duration 7.9 years. About half of patients got postoperative therapy: about twelve thiopurines, around 20 anti-TNF. General study points: High-frequency clones were more common in sorted CD8 than CD4 cells.

The V gene end was trimmed by 6 bases and the J gene end by 0 bases; junction bases not matched to a gene: 9. The CDR3 has 17 amino acids. Germline V lookup: CDR1 MDHEN, CDR2 SYDVKM. Concerning this clone: Its antigen is still unknown.

Profiling relied on immunoSEQ multiplex PCR, and the TCRdb table lists in-frame clones only, not all of them. The table shows approximately 7,400 clones, with about 70% occurring only once. Time point in this sample: neoterminal ileum biopsy at postoperative endoscopy, about 6 months after surgery. Patients were adults with ileal or ileocolonic Crohn's disease needing resection. The sequencing sample was made of ileal tissue. The source of this sequence is an adult with Crohn's disease. V is TRBV28 and J is TRBJ1-5; 9 nucleotides align to TRBD1. CDR3 in amino acids: CASSWGQGAYSNQPQHF. The CDR3 DNA reads as TGTGCCAGCAGCTGGGGACAGGGAGCGTATAGCAATCAGCCCCAGCATTTT.